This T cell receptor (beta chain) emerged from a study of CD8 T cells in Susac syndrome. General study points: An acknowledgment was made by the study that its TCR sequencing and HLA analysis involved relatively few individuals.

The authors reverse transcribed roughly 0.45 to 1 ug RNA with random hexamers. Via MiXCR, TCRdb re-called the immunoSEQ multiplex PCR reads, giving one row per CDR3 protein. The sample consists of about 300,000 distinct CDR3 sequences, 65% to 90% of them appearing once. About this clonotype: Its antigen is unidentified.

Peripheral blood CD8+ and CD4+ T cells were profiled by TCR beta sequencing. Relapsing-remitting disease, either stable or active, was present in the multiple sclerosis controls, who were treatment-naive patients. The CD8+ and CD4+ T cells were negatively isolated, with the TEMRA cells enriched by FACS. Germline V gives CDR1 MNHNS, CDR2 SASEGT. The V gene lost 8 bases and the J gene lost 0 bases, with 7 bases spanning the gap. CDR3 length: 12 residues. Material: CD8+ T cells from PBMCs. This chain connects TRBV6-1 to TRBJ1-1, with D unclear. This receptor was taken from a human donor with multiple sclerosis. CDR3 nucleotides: TGTGCCAGCTTTATATTGAACACTGAAGCTTTCTTT. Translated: CASFILNTEAFF.